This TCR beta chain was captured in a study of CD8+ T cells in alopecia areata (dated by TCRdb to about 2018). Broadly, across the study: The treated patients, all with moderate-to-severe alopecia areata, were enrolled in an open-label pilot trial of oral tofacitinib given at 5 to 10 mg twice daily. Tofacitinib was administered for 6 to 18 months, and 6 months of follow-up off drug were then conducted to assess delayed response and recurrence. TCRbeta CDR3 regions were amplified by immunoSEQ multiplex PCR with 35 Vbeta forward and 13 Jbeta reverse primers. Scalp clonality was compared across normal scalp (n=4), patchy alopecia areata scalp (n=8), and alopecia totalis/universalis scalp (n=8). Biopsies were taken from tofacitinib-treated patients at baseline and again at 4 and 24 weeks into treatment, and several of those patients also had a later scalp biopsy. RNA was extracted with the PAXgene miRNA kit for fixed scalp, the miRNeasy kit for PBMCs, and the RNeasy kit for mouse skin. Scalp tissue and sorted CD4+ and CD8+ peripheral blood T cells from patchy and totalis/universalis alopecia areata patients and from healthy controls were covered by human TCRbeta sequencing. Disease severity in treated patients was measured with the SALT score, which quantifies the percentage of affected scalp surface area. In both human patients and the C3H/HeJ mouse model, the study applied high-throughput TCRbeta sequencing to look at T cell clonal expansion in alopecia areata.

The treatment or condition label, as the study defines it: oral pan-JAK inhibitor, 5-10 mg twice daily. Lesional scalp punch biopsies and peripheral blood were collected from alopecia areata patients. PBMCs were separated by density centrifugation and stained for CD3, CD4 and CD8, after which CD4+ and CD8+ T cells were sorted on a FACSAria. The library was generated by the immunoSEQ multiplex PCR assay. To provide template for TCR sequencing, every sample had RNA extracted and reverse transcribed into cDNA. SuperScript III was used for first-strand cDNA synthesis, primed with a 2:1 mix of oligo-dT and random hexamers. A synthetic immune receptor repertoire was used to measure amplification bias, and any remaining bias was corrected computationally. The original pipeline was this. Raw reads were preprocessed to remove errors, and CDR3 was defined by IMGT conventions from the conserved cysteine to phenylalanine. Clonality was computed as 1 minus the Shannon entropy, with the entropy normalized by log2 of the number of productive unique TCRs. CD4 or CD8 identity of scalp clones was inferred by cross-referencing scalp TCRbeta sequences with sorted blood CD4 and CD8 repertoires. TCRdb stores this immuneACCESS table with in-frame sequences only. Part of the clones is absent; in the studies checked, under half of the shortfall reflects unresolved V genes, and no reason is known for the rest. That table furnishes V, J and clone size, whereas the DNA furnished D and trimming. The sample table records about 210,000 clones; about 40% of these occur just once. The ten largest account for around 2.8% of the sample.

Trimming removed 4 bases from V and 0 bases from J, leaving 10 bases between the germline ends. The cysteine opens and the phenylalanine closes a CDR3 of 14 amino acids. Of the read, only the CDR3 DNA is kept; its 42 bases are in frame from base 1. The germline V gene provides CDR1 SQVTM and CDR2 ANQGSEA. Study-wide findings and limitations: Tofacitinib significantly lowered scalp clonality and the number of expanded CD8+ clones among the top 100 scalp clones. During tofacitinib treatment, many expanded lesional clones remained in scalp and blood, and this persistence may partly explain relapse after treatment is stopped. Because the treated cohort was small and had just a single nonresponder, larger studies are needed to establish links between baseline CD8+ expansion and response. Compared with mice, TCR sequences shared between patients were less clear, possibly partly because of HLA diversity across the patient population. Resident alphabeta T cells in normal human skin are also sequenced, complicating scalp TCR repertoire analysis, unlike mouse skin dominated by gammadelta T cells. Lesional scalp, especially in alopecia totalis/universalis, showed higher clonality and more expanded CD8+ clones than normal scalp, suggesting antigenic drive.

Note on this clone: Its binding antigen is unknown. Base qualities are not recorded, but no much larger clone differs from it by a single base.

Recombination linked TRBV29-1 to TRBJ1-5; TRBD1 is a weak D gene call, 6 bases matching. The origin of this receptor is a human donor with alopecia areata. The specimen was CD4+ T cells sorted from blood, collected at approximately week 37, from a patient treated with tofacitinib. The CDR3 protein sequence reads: CSVGDIDSNQPQHF. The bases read TGCAGCGTTGGGGACATCGATAGCAATCAGCCCCAGCATTTT.